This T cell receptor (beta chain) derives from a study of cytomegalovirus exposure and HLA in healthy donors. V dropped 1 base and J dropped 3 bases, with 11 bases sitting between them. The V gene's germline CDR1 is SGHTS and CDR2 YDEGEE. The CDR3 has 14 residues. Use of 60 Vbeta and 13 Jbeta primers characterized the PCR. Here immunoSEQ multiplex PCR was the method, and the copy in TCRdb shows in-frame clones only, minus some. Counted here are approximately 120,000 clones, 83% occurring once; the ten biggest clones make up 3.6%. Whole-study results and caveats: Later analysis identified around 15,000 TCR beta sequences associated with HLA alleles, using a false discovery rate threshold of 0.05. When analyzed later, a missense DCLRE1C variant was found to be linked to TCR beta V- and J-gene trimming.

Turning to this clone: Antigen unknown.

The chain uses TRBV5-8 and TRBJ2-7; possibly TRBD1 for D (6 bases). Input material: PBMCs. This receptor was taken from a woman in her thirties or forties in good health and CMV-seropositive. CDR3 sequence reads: CASSLMSGVYEQYF. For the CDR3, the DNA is TGTGCCAGCAGCTTGATGTCAGGGGTCTACGAGCAGTACTTC. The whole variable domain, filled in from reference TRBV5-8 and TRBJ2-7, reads EAGVTQSPTHLIKTRGQQATLRCSPISGHTSVYWYQQALGLGLQFLLWYDEGEERNRGNFPPRFSGRQFPNYSSELNVNALELEDSALYLCASSLMSGVYEQYFGPGTRLTVT.